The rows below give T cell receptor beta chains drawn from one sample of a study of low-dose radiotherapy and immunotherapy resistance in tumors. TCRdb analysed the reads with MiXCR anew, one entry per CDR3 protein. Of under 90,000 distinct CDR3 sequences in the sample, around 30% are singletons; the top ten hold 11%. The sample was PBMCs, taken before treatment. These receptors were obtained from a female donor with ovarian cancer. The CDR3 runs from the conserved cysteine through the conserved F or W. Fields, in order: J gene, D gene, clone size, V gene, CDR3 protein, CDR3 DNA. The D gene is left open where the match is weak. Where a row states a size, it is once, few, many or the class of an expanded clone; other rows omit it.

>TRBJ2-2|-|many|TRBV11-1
CASSPRVNTGELFF
TGTGCCAGCAGCCCAAGGGTCAACACCGGGGAGCTGTTTTTT
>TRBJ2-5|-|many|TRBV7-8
CASSLDGQKETQYF
TGTGCCAGCAGCTTAGATGGACAGAAAGAGACCCAGTACTTC
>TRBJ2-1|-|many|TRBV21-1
CASSKALLDRGRNEQFF
TGTGCCAGCAGCAAAGCGCTTTTAGACAGGGGGCGGAATGAGCAGTTCTTC
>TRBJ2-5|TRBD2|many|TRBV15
CATSRAGRETKTQYF
TGTGCCACCAGCAGAGCTGGGCGGGAGACGAAGACCCAGTACTTC
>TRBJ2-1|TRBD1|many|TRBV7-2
CASSLDGTGVNNEQFF
TGTGCCAGCAGCTTAGATGGGACAGGGGTCAACAATGAGCAGTTCTTC
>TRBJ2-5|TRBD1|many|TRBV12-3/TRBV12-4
CASSFLKTGGLLETQYF
TGTGCCAGCAGTTTTCTTAAGACAGGGGGTCTTTTGGAGACCCAGTACTTC
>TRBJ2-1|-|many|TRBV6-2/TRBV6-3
CASSYNGEYNEQFF
TGTGCCAGCAGTTACAACGGAGAGTACAATGAGCAGTTCTTC
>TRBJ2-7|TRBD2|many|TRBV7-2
CASSLASSSGVNYEQYF
TGTGCCAGCAGCTTAGCAAGTTCAAGCGGGGTTAACTACGAGCAGTACTTC
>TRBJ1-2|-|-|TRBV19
CASSPRGAYGYTF
TGTGCCAGTAGTCCCCGTGGGGCCTATGGCTACACCTTC
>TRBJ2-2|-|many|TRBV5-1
CASSLGVDPGELFF
TGCGCCAGCAGCTTGGGGGTTGACCCCGGGGAGCTGTTTTTT
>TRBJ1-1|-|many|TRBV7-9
CASSSVRMVNTEAFF
TGTGCCAGCAGCTCAGTCAGGATGGTCAACACTGAAGCTTTCTTT
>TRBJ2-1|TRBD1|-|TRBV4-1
CASSRQGLSYNEQFF
TGCGCCAGCAGCCGACAGGGTTTATCCTACAATGAGCAGTTCTTC
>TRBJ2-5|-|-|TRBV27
CASSWTVEETQYF
TGTGCCAGCAGTTGGACAGTCGAGGAGACCCAGTACTTC
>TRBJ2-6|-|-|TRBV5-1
CASSRDGSGANVLTF
TGCGCCAGCAGCCGCGACGGCTCTGGGGCCAACGTCCTGACTTTC
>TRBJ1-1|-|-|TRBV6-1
CASMWGATEAFF
TGTGCCAGCATGTGGGGGGCCACTGAAGCTTTCTTT
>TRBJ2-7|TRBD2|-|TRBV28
CASSLGPPPLAGGPGEQYF
TGTGCCAGCAGTTTAGGGCCCCCCCCTCTAGCGGGAGGGCCCGGAGAGCAGTACTTC
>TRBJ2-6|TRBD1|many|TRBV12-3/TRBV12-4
CASRASEPGQGNSGANVLTF
TGTGCCAGCAGGGCATCTGAACCGGGACAGGGGAACTCTGGGGCCAACGTCCTGACTTTC